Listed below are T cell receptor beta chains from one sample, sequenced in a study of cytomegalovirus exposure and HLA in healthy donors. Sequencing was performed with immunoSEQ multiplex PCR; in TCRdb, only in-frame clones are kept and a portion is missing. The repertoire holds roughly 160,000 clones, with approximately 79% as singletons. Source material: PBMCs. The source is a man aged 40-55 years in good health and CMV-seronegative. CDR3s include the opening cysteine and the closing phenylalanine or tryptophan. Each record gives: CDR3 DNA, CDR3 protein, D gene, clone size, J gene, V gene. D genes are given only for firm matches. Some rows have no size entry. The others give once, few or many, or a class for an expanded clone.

CDR3nt: TGTGCCAGCAGACGCGATAGCTACGAGCAGTACTTC
CDR3aa: CASRRDSYEQYF
d_gene: NA
abundance: NA
j_gene: TRBJ2-7
v_gene: TRBV6-5

CDR3nt: TGTGCCAGCAGTTTCGGGGGACCTCAAGAGACCCAGTACTTC
CDR3aa: CASSFGGPQETQYF
d_gene: NA
abundance: once
j_gene: TRBJ2-5
v_gene: TRBV6-1

CDR3nt: TGTGCCAGCAGCGTAGCCCCTCCCCCCGGAGATACGCAGTATTTT
CDR3aa: CASSVAPPPGDTQYF
d_gene: NA
abundance: NA
j_gene: TRBJ2-3
v_gene: TRBV9

CDR3nt: TGCGCCAGCAGCCAACCAACTAGGGCCACCGGGGAGCTGTTTTTT
CDR3aa: CASSQPTRATGELFF
d_gene: NA
abundance: NA
j_gene: TRBJ2-2
v_gene: TRBV4-1

CDR3nt: TGCGCCAGCATGGATGCCGGGGGTCCTCTCCAAGAGACCCAGTACTTC
CDR3aa: CASMDAGGPLQETQYF
d_gene: NA
abundance: NA
j_gene: TRBJ2-5
v_gene: TRBV5-1

CDR3nt: TGTGCCAGCAGCCACCTCAGCGGGGGCACCCACTACGAGCAGTACTTC
CDR3aa: CASSHLSGGTHYEQYF
d_gene: TRBD2
abundance: NA
j_gene: TRBJ2-7
v_gene: TRBV4-2

CDR3nt: TGTGCCTGGAGTGTTTTAGGGGTACGAGCTTTCTTT
CDR3aa: CAWSVLGVRAFF
d_gene: NA
abundance: once
j_gene: TRBJ1-1
v_gene: TRBV30

CDR3nt: TGTGCCAGCAGCAAAAGAGGGACTAGCGGGCCTTACAATGAGCAGTTCTTC
CDR3aa: CASSKRGTSGPYNEQFF
d_gene: TRBD2
abundance: few
j_gene: TRBJ2-1
v_gene: TRBV7-2

CDR3nt: TGCGCCAGCAGTCTACGAGCGGGGGACTACGAGCAGTACTTC
CDR3aa: CASSLRAGDYEQYF
d_gene: TRBD2
abundance: NA
j_gene: TRBJ2-7
v_gene: TRBV10-2

CDR3nt: TGTGCCAGCAGTTTCGGGATAAAGGCGAGCGAGCAGTACTTC
CDR3aa: CASSFGIKASEQYF
d_gene: NA
abundance: NA
j_gene: TRBJ2-7
v_gene: TRBV28

CDR3nt: TGTGCCAGCAGCTTAGATGGCGGATCTAATGAAAAACTGTTTTTT
CDR3aa: CASSLDGGSNEKLFF
d_gene: NA
abundance: once
j_gene: TRBJ1-4
v_gene: TRBV7-2

CDR3nt: TGTGCCAGCAGTTTAGTGGGAACAGGGAACACCGGGGAGCTGTTTTTT
CDR3aa: CASSLVGTGNTGELFF
d_gene: NA
abundance: NA
j_gene: TRBJ2-2
v_gene: TRBV27

CDR3nt: TGTGCCAGCAGTTTCCCGACAGGGATGAACACTGAAGCTTTCTTT
CDR3aa: CASSFPTGMNTEAFF
d_gene: TRBD1
abundance: NA
j_gene: TRBJ1-1
v_gene: TRBV6-6

CDR3nt: TGTGCCAGCAGCTTTAGGGAGCGGACTGAAGCTTTCTTT
CDR3aa: CASSFRERTEAFF
d_gene: NA
abundance: once
j_gene: TRBJ1-1
v_gene: TRBV7-6

CDR3nt: TGTGCCATCAGTGGGGCGCGCAGGGAGAACACTGAAGCTTTCTTT
CDR3aa: CAISGARRENTEAFF
d_gene: NA
abundance: NA
j_gene: TRBJ1-1
v_gene: TRBV10-3

CDR3nt: TGTGCCAGCTCACCACCGTTCCTTGTCTACGAGCAGTACTTC
CDR3aa: CASSPPFLVYEQYF
d_gene: NA
abundance: NA
j_gene: TRBJ2-7
v_gene: TRBV18

CDR3nt: TGTGCCAGCAGCTCCAGACAGATATCGATATCCAATCAGCCCCAGCATTTT
CDR3aa: CASSSRQISISNQPQHF
d_gene: NA
abundance: NA
j_gene: TRBJ1-5
v_gene: TRBV4-2

CDR3nt: TGTGCCAGCAGCTTGACAGGGTACGAGCAGTACTTC
CDR3aa: CASSLTGYEQYF
d_gene: TRBD1
abundance: NA
j_gene: TRBJ2-7
v_gene: TRBV28

CDR3nt: TGTGCCTGGAGTCGGCGGGAAGCTTTCTTT
CDR3aa: CAWSRREAFF
d_gene: NA
abundance: NA
j_gene: TRBJ1-1
v_gene: TRBV30

CDR3nt: TGTGCCAGCAGCCGGGGGGGGCAGCAAGAGACCCAGTACTTC
CDR3aa: CASSRGGQQETQYF
d_gene: NA
abundance: NA
j_gene: TRBJ2-5
v_gene: TRBV4-2

CDR3nt: TGCGCCAGCAGCCAAGATCTAGCTGAAGCTTTCTTT
CDR3aa: CASSQDLAEAFF
d_gene: NA
abundance: NA
j_gene: TRBJ1-1
v_gene: TRBV4-1

CDR3nt: TGTGCCAGCAGCTTGGGGTCCGGGACAGCTTCAGATACGCAGTATTTT
CDR3aa: CASSLGSGTASDTQYF
d_gene: TRBD1
abundance: NA
j_gene: TRBJ2-3
v_gene: TRBV5-4

CDR3nt: TGTGCCTGGAGGGCCCCACTGGGTAGCGGGGGAATTAAAGAGACCCAGTACTTC
CDR3aa: CAWRAPLGSGGIKETQYF
d_gene: TRBD2
abundance: NA
j_gene: TRBJ2-5
v_gene: TRBV30

CDR3nt: TGTGCCAGCAGCGGGACTCTGAGGCCTTTCTATAGCAATCAGCCCCAGCATTTT
CDR3aa: CASSGTLRPFYSNQPQHF
d_gene: NA
abundance: NA
j_gene: TRBJ1-5
v_gene: TRBV28

CDR3nt: TGTGCCAGCAGTTACCGGGACAGGCACACCGGGGAGCTGTTTTTT
CDR3aa: CASSYRDRHTGELFF
d_gene: TRBD1
abundance: once
j_gene: TRBJ2-2
v_gene: TRBV6-5

CDR3nt: TGTGCCAGCAGCAATATCGGTTATGGCTACACCTTC
CDR3aa: CASSNIGYGYTF
d_gene: NA
abundance: NA
j_gene: TRBJ1-2
v_gene: TRBV6-5

CDR3nt: TGTGCCAGCACCTTTTGGGCAGGGGGCAATTATGGCTACACCTTC
CDR3aa: CASTFWAGGNYGYTF
d_gene: TRBD1
abundance: NA
j_gene: TRBJ1-2
v_gene: TRBV6-6

CDR3nt: TGTGCCATCAACCGGGGGGCGTCCCCCACAGATACGCAGTATTTT
CDR3aa: CAINRGASPTDTQYF
d_gene: NA
abundance: few
j_gene: TRBJ2-3
v_gene: TRBV10-3

CDR3nt: TGTGCCAGCAGCCCCTCCCACAGCAACACTGAAGCTTTCTTT
CDR3aa: CASSPSHSNTEAFF
d_gene: NA
abundance: NA
j_gene: TRBJ1-1
v_gene: TRBV7-9

CDR3nt: TGTGCCAGCCTACTCACGACAGGAAAAAAAAACATTCAGTACTTC
CDR3aa: CASLLTTGKKNIQYF
d_gene: NA
abundance: NA
j_gene: TRBJ2-4
v_gene: TRBV7-2

CDR3nt: TGTGCCAGCAGCTTAAGAGTTGAGAATGAGCAGTTCTTC
CDR3aa: CASSLRVENEQFF
d_gene: NA
abundance: NA
j_gene: TRBJ2-1
v_gene: TRBV7-3

CDR3nt: TGTGCCATCAGTCCACAGGGAATTAGCAATCAGCCCCAGCATTTT
CDR3aa: CAISPQGISNQPQHF
d_gene: NA
abundance: NA
j_gene: TRBJ1-5
v_gene: TRBV10-3

CDR3nt: TGCGCCAGCAGCTTGGTACCGCTAAGCACAGATACGCAGTATTTT
CDR3aa: CASSLVPLSTDTQYF
d_gene: NA
abundance: NA
j_gene: TRBJ2-3
v_gene: TRBV5-1

CDR3nt: TGTGCCAGCAGCCAGGAGATCTCGCCGAACACTGAAGCTTTCTTT
CDR3aa: CASSQEISPNTEAFF
d_gene: NA
abundance: NA
j_gene: TRBJ1-1
v_gene: TRBV14

CDR3nt: TGTGCCAGCAGCCTGAGGGGGGGGACCTCCTACAATGAGCAGTTCTTC
CDR3aa: CASSLRGGTSYNEQFF
d_gene: NA
abundance: few
j_gene: TRBJ2-1
v_gene: TRBV11-3

CDR3nt: TGTGCCACTCGGGACAGGTCCGTCTACGAGCAGTACTTC
CDR3aa: CATRDRSVYEQYF
d_gene: TRBD1
abundance: NA
j_gene: TRBJ2-7
v_gene: TRBV19

CDR3nt: TGTGCCAGCAGTTACTTTGGGGGACAGGGCTACGAGCAGTACTTC
CDR3aa: CASSYFGGQGYEQYF
d_gene: TRBD1
abundance: few
j_gene: TRBJ2-7
v_gene: TRBV6-6

CDR3nt: TGTGCCAGCAGCTTTGACAGGGGGCGAGGGAACACTGAAGCTTTCTTT
CDR3aa: CASSFDRGRGNTEAFF
d_gene: TRBD1
abundance: NA
j_gene: TRBJ1-1
v_gene: TRBV5-4

CDR3nt: TGCGCCAGCAGTGACTCGAACACCTCTGGAAACACCATATATTTT
CDR3aa: CASSDSNTSGNTIYF
d_gene: NA
abundance: NA
j_gene: TRBJ1-3
v_gene: TRBV10-2

CDR3nt: TGTGCCAGCAGTGGCTATTACGGGACAGGGGCCTACGAGCAGTACTTC
CDR3aa: CASSGYYGTGAYEQYF
d_gene: TRBD1
abundance: NA
j_gene: TRBJ2-7
v_gene: TRBV6-1

CDR3nt: TGTGCCAGCAGGGGGACAGTTTTCTACGAGCAGTACTTC
CDR3aa: CASRGTVFYEQYF
d_gene: TRBD1
abundance: NA
j_gene: TRBJ2-7
v_gene: TRBV2

CDR3nt: TGCGCCAGCAGCCACCTGACAGGGATCCTAGGGGCTGGGGCCAACGTCCTGACTTTC
CDR3aa: CASSHLTGILGAGANVLTF
d_gene: TRBD1
abundance: once
j_gene: TRBJ2-6
v_gene: TRBV4-1

CDR3nt: TGTGCCAGCAACTTGGGGGGCTTCACTGAAGCTTTCTTT
CDR3aa: CASNLGGFTEAFF
d_gene: NA
abundance: NA
j_gene: TRBJ1-1
v_gene: TRBV5-5

CDR3nt: TGTGCCAGCACCCTAGGACATTATCAGCCCCAGCATTTT
CDR3aa: CASTLGHYQPQHF
d_gene: NA
abundance: NA
j_gene: TRBJ1-5
v_gene: TRBV6-1

CDR3nt: TGTGCCAGCAGTGATGACAGGGGGCTCTCCTACGAGCAGTACTTC
CDR3aa: CASSDDRGLSYEQYF
d_gene: TRBD1
abundance: NA
j_gene: TRBJ2-7
v_gene: TRBV2

CDR3nt: TGTGCCAGCAGCTCCGGGACCGGGGAGCTGTTTTTT
CDR3aa: CASSSGTGELFF
d_gene: NA
abundance: NA
j_gene: TRBJ2-2
v_gene: TRBV11-2